A selection of T cell receptor beta chains follows, all from one sample in a study of OX40 agonist ivuxolimab in advanced cancers. The table came from immunoSEQ multiplex PCR; TCRdb's copy has only in-frame clones and leaves some out. There are roughly 100,000 clones in the sample; under 85% occur only once, and 3% to 4.5% lies in the top ten. Specimen: CD4+ or CD8+ T cells sorted from blood, collected in a trial of the OX40 agonist ivuxolimab. The receptors come from an adult with an advanced solid tumor such as melanoma, head and neck, liver or kidney cancer. Both conserved end residues are trimmed from each CDR3.

v_call: TRBV12-5; j_call: TRBJ2-1; cdr3_aa: ASGLRTGEDNEQF
v_call: TRBV6-1; j_call: TRBJ1-1; cdr3_aa: ASSEQVNTEAF
v_call: TRBV4-1; j_call: TRBJ2-7; cdr3_aa: ASSPQGAQDEQY
v_call: TRBV27; j_call: TRBJ2-7; cdr3_aa: ASSYKSSYEQY
v_call: TRBV6-5; j_call: TRBJ1-1; cdr3_aa: ASSSESILGTEAF
v_call: TRBV2; j_call: TRBJ2-5; cdr3_aa: ASSPLAGGLETQY
v_call: TRBV2; j_call: TRBJ1-6; cdr3_aa: ASSSEGQVNSPLH
v_call: TRBV7-9; j_call: TRBJ1-1; cdr3_aa: ASSHYEAF
v_call: TRBV7-8; j_call: TRBJ2-1; cdr3_aa: ASSLERYNEQF
v_call: TRBV4-2; j_call: TRBJ1-2; cdr3_aa: ASSTAGTLGGGYT
v_call: TRBV5-4; j_call: TRBJ1-2; cdr3_aa: ASSLDRELDYGYT
v_call: TRBV30; j_call: -; cdr3_aa: AWGLANSYEQY
v_call: TRBV5-1; j_call: TRBJ2-2; cdr3_aa: ASSYREAGELF
v_call: TRBV27; j_call: TRBJ2-7; cdr3_aa: ASSPTYGTSEYYEQY
v_call: TRBV27; j_call: TRBJ1-1; cdr3_aa: ASSSYPLNTEAF
v_call: TRBV9; j_call: TRBJ2-7; cdr3_aa: ASSPWPGGHREQY
v_call: TRBV6-5; j_call: TRBJ2-7; cdr3_aa: ASSITGGVYEQY
v_call: TRBV11-2; j_call: TRBJ1-2; cdr3_aa: ASSFTGTGYYGYT
v_call: TRBV9; j_call: TRBJ1-2; cdr3_aa: ASSVGPGQIYGYT
v_call: TRBV27; j_call: TRBJ2-7; cdr3_aa: ASSIRTAGLYEQY
v_call: TRBV30; j_call: TRBJ2-3; cdr3_aa: AWIRDSTHDTQY
v_call: TRBV2; j_call: TRBJ1-3; cdr3_aa: ASATGGAGNTIY
v_call: TRBV10-3; j_call: TRBJ2-1; cdr3_aa: AISDPMANEQF
v_call: TRBV28; j_call: TRBJ2-3; cdr3_aa: ASSLIRGLTDTQY
v_call: TRBV11-2; j_call: TRBJ2-3; cdr3_aa: ASSSQGRTDTQY
v_call: TRBV28; j_call: TRBJ2-7; cdr3_aa: ASSWAYEQY
v_call: TRBV11-1; j_call: TRBJ2-3; cdr3_aa: ASRRGLRSTDTQY